This TCR beta chain derives from a study of regulatory T cells in long-lasting Graves disease. Broader study findings: Only peripheral blood was studied, not thyroid tissue. Relative to newly diagnosed Graves' patients, persistent ones had lower TCR diversity.

The time point denotes: newly diagnosed GD, antithyroid drugs for less than 3 months. PBMCs provided the RNA from which the TCR library was made. By American Thyroid Association guidelines, Graves' disease was diagnosed in the cohort. In Xi'an, China, an endocrinology department was the source of patients. The CDR3 runs to 14 residues. Germline V gene data show CDR1 as DFQATT and CDR2 as SNEGSKA (reference sequence). V dropped 0 bases and J dropped 4; count of bases not matched to a gene: 5. According to the study, TCR beta libraries were built with iRepertoire HTBI primers and CDR3-region Arm-PCR. MiXCR was run by TCRdb on the multiplex PCR reads, yielding one entry per CDR3 protein. The table records about 320,000 distinct CDR3 sequences, 15% to 20% of them present only once. This clonotype has a count of ten or more. Its target is unknown.

The sample here was peripheral blood mononuclear cells (PBMCs), taken at new diagnosis, from a patient treated with antithyroid drugs. The V and J genes are TRBV20-1 and TRBJ2-7; 8 nucleotides line up with TRBD2. The origin of this receptor is a female donor with Graves disease. The CDR3 DNA sequence: TGCAGTGCTAGAGATCTAACGGGGGGGTACGAGCAGTACTTC. Amino acids: CSARDLTGGYEQYF.